These 21 T cell receptor beta chains were all obtained from the same sample, sequenced in a study of prognosis after radiotherapy for stage I lung cancer (dated by TCRdb to the early 2020s). Sequencing used an Illumina HiSeq 3000. The TCR beta CDR3 region was amplified from genomic DNA by two rounds of multiplex PCR. The first PCR round used primers specific to each TRBV and TRBJ gene, and the primer sequences were filed in Chinese patent CN105087789A. The raw public data were reprocessed by TCRdb itself: fastp quality trimming at Q25, MiXCR clonotype calling, in-frame beta chains only. Each entry merges the rows of one CDR3 protein and shows their most common DNA and genes. The table for this sample lists more than 30,000 distinct CDR3 sequences; about 42% of them were counted only once. The top ten constitute less than 20% of the sample. The sample consisted of PBMCs, taken before or after stereotactic body radiation therapy (not recorded which). The receptors were sampled from a donor over 45 with non-small cell lung cancer.

The rearrangement joins TRBV19 to TRBJ2-7, with D possibly being TRBD2 (7 bases). CDR3 length: 13 amino acids. Germline-derived CDR1 and CDR2 are LNHDA and SQIVND (reference sequence). The V end was cut by 8 bases, the J end by 5 bases, with 16 bases between. The CDR3 loop is CASGGARDNEQYF. CDR3 nucleotide sequence: TGTGCCAGTGGGGGGGCTAGGGATAACGAGCAGTACTTC.

This clonotype was seen ten or more times. The gene calls are TRBV6-5 and TRBJ2-6; possibly TRBD1 for D (6 bases). This CDR3 is 14 amino acids long. Germline loops: CDR1 MNHEY, CDR2 SVGAGI. Trimming removed 8 bases at V and 0 bases at J, with 8 bases between. The CDR3 DNA reads TGTGCCAGCGGCAGGGGCTCTGGGGCCAACGTCCTGACTTTC. Translated: CASGRGSGANVLTF.

The chain carries TRBV11-3 and TRBJ2-7; D not resolved. This CDR3 region has 13 residues. Germline V gene lookup returns CDR1 SGHNT and CDR2 YENEEA. Trimming left V 5 bases short and J 0 bases short, with 8 bases between. CDR3 nucleotide sequence: TGTGCCAGCAGCCGACATAACTCCTACGAGCAGTACTTC. This encodes CASSRHNSYEQYF.

The V gene is TRBV12-3 or TRBV12-4, the J gene TRBJ2-3; TRBD2 might be the D (5 bases). CDR3 size: 11 residues. Trimming took off 5 bases at V and 9 bases at J, with 9 bases between the two ends. Here the CDR3 DNA reads TGTGCCAGCAGTGTTAGCGAGACGCAGTATTTT. Amino acids: CASSVSETQYF.

This clonotype was found many times. The rearrangement uses TRBV24-1 and TRBJ1-2; D remains unclear. CDR1 KGHDR and CDR2 SFDVKD come from the germline V gene. The V and J ends lost 3 bases and 4 bases respectively, with 5 bases between them. This CDR3 has 12 residues. CDR3 loop: CATSDPFYGYTF. CDR3 sequence (DNA): TGTGCCACCAGTGATCCCTTCTATGGCTACACCTTC.

This clonotype came up many times. The chain carries TRBV5-1 and TRBJ1-6, with D unresolved. V was shortened by 0 bases and J by 4 bases, with 5 bases between the two germline ends. This CDR3 comprises 14 residues. Germline V gene sequence: CDR1 SGHRS, CDR2 YFSETQ. CDR3 sequence (DNA): TGCGCCAGCAGCTTGGACGGGTATAATTCACCCCTCCACTTT. Amino acids: CASSLDGYNSPLHF. The whole variable domain, remainder taken from reference TRBV5-1 and TRBJ1-6, is KAGVTQTPRYLIKTRGQQVTLSCSPISGHRSVSWYQQTPGQGLQFLFEYFSETQRNKGNFPGRFSGRQFSNSRSEMNVSTLELGDSALYLCASSLDGYNSPLHFGNGTRLTVT.

By its share, this clonotype is large. The chain couples TRBV10-3 to TRBJ2-7; 8 bases align to TRBD1. V lost 3 bases to trimming and J lost 7 bases; unmatched junction nucleotides: 11. Germline V gene lookup returns CDR1 ENHRY and CDR2 SYGVKD. The CDR3 totals 15 residues. CDR3 sequence reads: CAISERQGSLREQYF. The CDR3 nucleotides are TGTGCCATCAGTGAAAGACAGGGGTCGTTGCGGGAGCAGTACTTC.

The chain couples TRBV19 to TRBJ2-1; 7 positions agree with TRBD1. V was pared by 4 bases and J by 4 bases, with 4 bases of the junction left unmatched. The CDR3 is 14 residues long. Germline V CDR1 and CDR2: LNHDA, SQIVND (reference sequence). The chain's CDR3 is CASSRNRGYNEQFF. In DNA form, the CDR3 reads TGTGCCAGTAGTAGGAACAGGGGTTACAATGAGCAGTTCTTC.

Details on this clonotype: The junction does not match germline at one end; this may be a read error. The chain has TRBV30 and TRBJ1-3, with D unclear. CDR1 is GTSNPN and CDR2 is SVGIG in the germline V gene (reference sequence). The CDR3 runs 13 residues. In DNA, the CDR3 is TGTGCCTGGAGTACGAACGGTGGAAACAACATATATTTT. It specifies CAWSTNGGNNIYF.

The chain links TRBV20-1 to TRBJ2-2; D might be TRBD2 (6 bases). The CDR3 totals 15 residues. V lost 3 bases, J lost 5 bases, and 16 bases lay in between. Germline CDR1 reads DFQATT; CDR2 reads SNEGSKA (reference sequence). The DNA of the CDR3 is TGCAGTGCTAGCCCCCTACTAGCTCAGACCGGGGAGCTGTTTTTT. Translated, it gives CSASPLLAQTGELFF.

V is TRBV4-1 and J is TRBJ2-7; D gene uncertain. The germline V and J ends were trimmed by 1 base and 3 bases, with 7 bases remaining between them. Germline lookup yields CDR1 MGHRA and CDR2 YSYEKL. This CDR3 comprises 13 residues. The CDR3 sequence: CASSQVPLYEQYF. DNA for the CDR3: TGCGCCAGCAGCCAAGTCCCCCTCTACGAGCAGTACTTC.

V gene TRBV6-1 combines with J gene TRBJ2-3, with D possibly being TRBD2 (6 bases). Deletions cut 7 bases from V and 4 bases from J, with 15 bases between. Germline CDR1 and CDR2: MNHNS and SASEGT. The CDR3 totals 14 residues. The CDR3 loop reads CASIRCGEADTQYF. CDR3 nucleotides: TGTGCCAGCATAAGATGCGGGGAGGCAGATACGCAGTATTTT.

This clonotype was seen just once. One end of the junction fails to match germline, which may point to a read error. The chain joins TRBV9 to TRBJ2-6, with a tentative D call TRBD1 (5 bases). CDR1 is SGDLS, CDR2 YYNGEE, per germline. This CDR3 comprises 17 residues. In nucleotides, the CDR3 is TGTGCCAGCAGCCCACGACAGTGGGCGGCTGGGGCCAACGCCCTGACTTTC. This translates into CASSPRQWAAGANALTF.

There are many counts of this clonotype. The chain links TRBV4-1 to TRBJ2-7; TRBD1 aligns across 7 bases. This CDR3 spans 16 amino acids. From germline, CDR1 is MGHRA and CDR2 YSYEKL. V shed 3 bases, J shed 2 bases, and the junction held 10 bases outside the gene matches. CDR3 loop: CASSQSIRDRTYEQYF. CDR3 coding DNA: TGCGCCAGCAGCCAGTCCATCCGGGACAGAACCTACGAGCAGTACTTC.

The chain recombines TRBV6-1 with TRBJ1-1; tentatively, D is TRBD1 (5 bases). Germline assignment: CDR1 MNHNS and CDR2 SASEGT. The length of the CDR3 is 14 residues. Trimming shortened V by 6 bases and J by 3 bases, and 14 bases separated the two germline ends. CDR3 nucleotides: TGTGCCAGCAGCTTCGGGGCAGCCCACACTGAAGCTTTCTTT. It specifies CASSFGAAHTEAFF.

This clonotype was found many times. The junction departs from germline at one end; a sequencing error may be responsible. The chain carries TRBV7-9 and TRBJ1-2; no clear D. The CDR3 is 13 residues long. CDR1 SEHNR and CDR2 FQNEAQ come from the germline V gene (reference sequence). The CDR3 nucleotides are TGTGCCAGCAGCTTTGGGGAATCGGGTGGCTACACCTTT. This translates into CASSFGESGGYTF.

This clonotype was found a few times. The J gene is TRBJ1-1, the V gene TRBV13, with a tentative D call TRBD1 (6 bases). The V gene's germline CDR1 is PRHDT and CDR2 FYEKMQ (reference sequence). This CDR3 has 13 amino acids. V dropped 5 bases and J dropped 3 bases, with 10 bases sitting between them. CDR3 sequence reads: CASSRGGYTEAFF. The CDR3 DNA sequence: TGTGCCAGCAGCAGGGGGGGATACACTGAAGCTTTCTTT. Full variable domain (missing parts from reference TRBV13 and TRBJ1-1): AAGVIQSPRHLIKEKRETATLKCYPIPRHDTVYWYQQGPGQDPQFLISFYEKMQSDKGSIPDRFSAQQFSDYHSELNMSSLELGDSALYFCASSRGGYTEAFFGQGTRLTVV.

This clonotype was seen many times. This chain links TRBV7-9 with TRBJ2-5; TRBD2 matches at 8 bases. The CDR3 is made up of 12 amino acids. Looked up from germline, CDR1 is SEHNR and CDR2 is FQNEAQ (reference sequence). With 5 bases clipped from V and 12 bases from J, the junction kept 8 bases outside the gene matches. CDR3 protein: CASSPASGSKYF. As DNA, the CDR3 is TGTGCCAGCAGCCCTGCTAGCGGGTCAAAGTACTTC.

Comment on this clonotype: A far larger clone is just one base off, so this is likely a read error. The V and J genes are TRBV6-8 and TRBJ1-5; no clear D gene. The V and J ends lost 6 bases and 7 bases respectively, with 10 bases between them. Germline loops: CDR1 MNHGY, CDR2 SAAAGT. This CDR3 is 12 amino acids long. The CDR3 DNA reads TGTGCCAGCAGGTACCCGCTGCAGCCCCAGCATTTT. It yields the protein CASRYPLQPQHF.

In the case of this clonotype: A read error is the likely source, as a far larger clone sits one nucleotide away. The gene calls are TRBV5-1 and TRBJ2-5; 11 bases line up with TRBD2. The J call is uncertain, as TRBJ2-1 better fits the DNA end. Germline V gives CDR1 SGHRS, CDR2 YFSETQ. CDR3 length: 15 residues. CDR3 amino acids: CASSPGLAVRDEQFF. DNA of the CDR3: TGCGCCAGCAGCCCGGGACTAGCGGTAAGGGATGAGCAGTTCTTC.

In its sample, this clonotype was seen many times. The gene calls are TRBV9 and TRBJ2-1; 11 bases line up with TRBD1. The CDR3 length is 16 residues. The V segment lost 2 bases and the J segment 1 base; nucleotides outside the gene matches: 2. Looked up from germline, CDR1 is SGDLS and CDR2 is YYNGEE. The CDR3 is CASSVGQGASYNEQFF. In DNA, the CDR3 is TGTGCCAGCAGCGTCGGACAGGGGGCGTCCTACAATGAGCAGTTCTTC.